These 23 T cell receptor beta chains were all obtained from the same sample, sequenced in a study of shared clonotypes between healthy human individuals (TCRdb year 2020). Preparation of the library involved the immunoSEQ multiplex PCR assay. TCRdb provides this immuneACCESS table in a form limited to in-frame rearrangements. Some clones are lacking; in checked studies, under half of them reflect an unresolved V gene, and why the rest are absent is not known. The sample includes some 2.3 million clones, with 85% to 95% observed a single time. The ten largest clones represent around 0.4% of the sample. Material for sequencing was naive CD4+ T cells from PBMCs. The cell subset or site label, read with the paper, signifies: CD45RA+ positively selected. These TCRs come from a young man in good health. Some clones in this sample may be carry-over from other donors' samples.

V is TRBV29-1 and J is TRBJ1-1, with no clear D. The germline V gene has CDR1 SQVTM and CDR2 ANQGSEA. CDR3 length equals 10 residues. V was clipped by 7 bases and J by 8 bases, with 11 bases between them. The DNA for the CDR3 is TGCAGCGGTTACAGAGAAGAAGCTTTCTTT. Translation gives CSGYREEAFF.

This sequence joins TRBV28 and TRBJ2-4, with 10 bases identical to TRBD1. In germline, CDR1 is MDHEN, CDR2 SYDVKM. The CDR3 is 15 residues long. J lost 9 bases, V lost 5 bases, and 10 bases had no gene match. The chain's CDR3 is CASSRKTGGSVIQYF. CDR3 DNA: TGTGCCAGCAGTCGAAAGACAGGGGGCTCGGTCATTCAGTACTTC.

This chain joins TRBV14 and TRBJ2-5, with 9 bases identical to TRBD1. The CDR3 contains 15 residues. V gave up 3 bases and J gave up 0 bases; unmatched junction bases: 2. Germline loops: CDR1 SGHDN, CDR2 FVKESK. In nucleotides, the CDR3 is TGTGCCAGCAGCCACTGGGACAGGGACCAAGAGACCCAGTACTTC. Amino acid sequence: CASSHWDRDQETQYF. Full variable domain (outside the CDR3, taken from reference TRBV14 and TRBJ2-5): EAGVTQFPSHSVIEKGQTVTLRCDPISGHDNLYWYRRVMGKEIKFLLHFVKESKQDESGMPNNRFLAERTGGTYSTLKVQPAELEDSGVYFCASSHWDRDQETQYFGPGTRLLVL.

The CDR3 region is CASSFWSSSGEQYF. CDR3 sequence (DNA): TGTGCCAGCAGCTTTTGGTCTTCCAGCGGCGAGCAGTACTTC. The chain carries TRBV11-2 and TRBJ2-7; D might be TRBD2 (5 bases). Between the trimmed V and J ends, which lost 3 bases and 6 bases, there was a span of 15 bases. This CDR3 region has 14 residues. Germline V gene sequence: CDR1 SGHAT, CDR2 FQNNGV.

The rearrangement links TRBV7-3 to TRBJ1-1; a weak D match, TRBD1 (5 bases). Trimming stripped 1 base from V and 1 base from J, with 10 bases between. Germline loops: CDR1 SGHTA, CDR2 FQGTGA. CDR3 length: 15 amino acids. CDR3 coding DNA: TGTGCCAGCAGCTTAAGAAGGGGAGGGAACACTGAAGCTTTCTTT. Its protein is CASSLRRGGNTEAFF.

This chain connects TRBV6-1 to TRBJ1-1, with 12 bases identical to TRBD1. The CDR3 runs to 17 residues. From germline, CDR1 is MNHNS and CDR2 SASEGT. V was clipped by 3 bases and J by 2 bases; unmatched bases: 7. The CDR3 DNA follows: TGTGCCAGCAGTGACCGGGACAGGGGGCATATAAACACTGAAGCTTTCTTT. Encoded protein: CASSDRDRGHINTEAFF.

CDR3 DNA: TGTGCTAGTGGGACAGGGTCCCCAAGTGGCTACACCTTC. This sequence encodes CASGTGSPSGYTF. This chain links TRBV12-5 with TRBJ1-2; 7 bases fit TRBD1. Germline V gene data show CDR1 as LGHNT and CDR2 as FRNRAP. The CDR3 sequence is 13 residues long. Trimming removed 6 bases from V and 7 bases from J; junction bases left unmatched: 8.

The chain links TRBV7-2 to TRBJ1-1, with D tentatively TRBD1 (5 bases). V lost 5 bases, J lost 1 base, and 11 bases lay in between. The length of the CDR3 is 14 residues. CDR1 and CDR2 (germline): SGHTA, FQGNSA. CDR3 region: CASSRRGENTEAFF. DNA of the CDR3: TGTGCCAGCAGCCGGCGGGGGGAGAACACTGAAGCTTTCTTT.

This clone turned up a few times. This rearrangement joins TRBV2 to TRBJ1-1; D is undetermined. Germline CDR1 is SNHLY and CDR2 is FYNNEI. The CDR3 loop spans 10 amino acids. V shed 8 bases and J shed 2 bases, with 3 bases lying between them. The CDR3 sequence: CASGNTEAFF. The CDR3 nucleotides read TGTGCCAGCGGAAACACTGAAGCTTTCTTT.

This chain joins TRBV27 and TRBJ2-2; 7 nucleotides match TRBD1. The ends lost 6 bases at V and 0 bases at J; junction bases unmatched: 7. From germline, CDR1 is MNHEY and CDR2 SMNVEV (reference sequence). CDR3 size: 16 residues. The CDR3 spells CASRLDRAPNTGELFF. DNA of the CDR3: TGTGCCAGCAGACTTGACAGGGCCCCGAACACCGGGGAGCTGTTTTTT.

The chain combines TRBV18 with TRBJ2-7; D is undetermined. With 3 bases removed from V and 1 base from J, the gap between germline ends came to 10 bases. CDR1 and CDR2 (germline): KGHSH, LQKENI. The CDR3 has 14 residues. In nucleotides, the CDR3 is TGTGCCAGCTCACCGAGCACCGCTTCCTACGAGCAGTACTTC. As protein: CASSPSTASYEQYF.

The rearrangement joins TRBV5-1 to TRBJ2-1; 7 nucleotides agree with TRBD2. Germline CDR1 reads SGHRS; CDR2 reads YFSETQ. The V gene end was trimmed by 5 bases and the J gene end by 9 bases; junction bases not matched to a gene: 11. The CDR3 spans 14 residues. CDR3 DNA sequence: TGCGCCAGCAGAATGCTCGGACTAGTAGGTGAGCAGTTCTTC. Translated, it gives CASRMLGLVGEQFF.

This chain's CDR3 is CASSLRGQGPQETQYF. CDR3 sequence (DNA): TGTGCCAGCAGTTTAAGGGGACAGGGGCCCCAAGAGACCCAGTACTTC. V gene TRBV28 combines with J gene TRBJ2-5; 10 bases align to TRBD1. Germline assignment: CDR1 MDHEN and CDR2 SYDVKM. This CDR3 comprises 16 residues. V shed 2 bases, J shed 1 base, and the junction held 4 bases outside the gene matches.

The rearrangement uses TRBV9 and TRBJ2-7, with D tentatively TRBD1 (6 bases). Between the trimmed V and J ends, which lost 0 bases and 5 bases, there was a span of 24 bases. Germline V gene data show CDR1 as SGDLS and CDR2 as YYNGEE. CDR3 length: 18 amino acids. CDR3 sequence (DNA): TGTGCCAGCAGCGTAGGTGGTCTAACCTCGCAGGGGATGAACGAGCAGTACTTC. Its translation: CASSVGGLTSQGMNEQYF.

In regard to this clone: The same CDR3 arises from other DNA sequences in this sample as well. The chain employs TRBV5-1 and TRBJ2-7, with TRBD2 as a possible D gene (5 bases). This CDR3 has 15 amino acids. Trimming left V 0 bases short and J 0 bases short, with 10 bases between. CDR1 SGHRS and CDR2 YFSETQ come from the germline V gene. The DNA of the CDR3 is TGCGCCAGCAGCTTGGCCGTAGGGAGCTCCTACGAGCAGTACTTC. It yields the protein CASSLAVGSSYEQYF. The whole variable domain, remainder taken from reference TRBV5-1 and TRBJ2-7, is KAGVTQTPRYLIKTRGQQVTLSCSPISGHRSVSWYQQTPGQGLQFLFEYFSETQRNKGNFPGRFSGRQFSNSRSEMNVSTLELGDSALYLCASSLAVGSSYEQYFGPGTRLTVT.

V and J are TRBV5-1 and TRBJ2-7; the D gene is possibly TRBD2 (5 bases). The V end lost 3 bases, the J end lost 3 bases, and 16 bases lay between the germline ends. CDR1 SGHRS and CDR2 YFSETQ come from the germline V gene. There are 15 residues in the CDR3. The CDR3 sequence is CASSSGRLRDYEQYF. CDR3 nucleotide sequence: TGCGCCAGCAGCTCAGGACGACTAAGGGACTACGAGCAGTACTTC.

The chain combines TRBV7-3 with TRBJ2-2, with D uncertain. The V end was cut by 1 base, the J end by 6 bases, with 9 bases between. CDR3 length equals 14 residues. CDR1 and CDR2 (germline): SGHTA, FQGTGA. The CDR3 coding sequence is TGTGCCAGCAGCTTAATACCAACCTCCGGGGAGCTGTTTTTT. It specifies CASSLIPTSGELFF.

The rearrangement uses TRBV7-7 and TRBJ2-7, with unresolved D. Trimming stripped 2 bases from V and 3 bases from J, with 11 bases between. The CDR3 spans 14 residues. Germline V lookup: CDR1 SSHAT, CDR2 FNYEAQ (reference sequence). The CDR3, as DNA: TGTGCCAGCAGCTTACTTGGTCAATTCTACGAGCAGTACTTC. As protein: CASSLLGQFYEQYF.

Points on this clone: Other DNA sequences of this sample code for an identical CDR3. The chain couples TRBV9 to TRBJ1-1, with D tentatively TRBD1 (5 bases). The CDR3 is made up of 14 amino acids. The germline V gene has CDR1 SGDLS and CDR2 YYNGEE. Deletions cut 2 bases from V and 0 bases from J, with 8 bases between. CDR3 in DNA: TGTGCCAGCAGCGTTGCAGGGATGAACACTGAAGCTTTCTTT. It translates to CASSVAGMNTEAFF.

The chain uses TRBV2 and TRBJ2-3, with 8 bases that match TRBD2. The V segment lost 8 bases and the J segment 0 bases; nucleotides outside the gene matches: 10. This CDR3 is built from 16 residues. The germline CDR1 and CDR2 sequences are SNHLY and FYNNEI. The CDR3 bases are TGTGCCAGCGGGGAGCGGGAGACGCCTAGCACAGATACGCAGTATTTT. It yields the protein CASGERETPSTDTQYF.

The chain couples TRBV5-1 to TRBJ2-5; no clear D. Trimming cost V 2 bases and J 2 bases, with 10 bases left between them. The CDR3 spans 14 residues. In germline, CDR1 is SGHRS, CDR2 YFSETQ. DNA for the CDR3: TGCGCCAGCAGCTTCCTTCCACCTCAAGAGACCCAGTACTTC. This sequence encodes CASSFLPPQETQYF.

The V gene is TRBV28, the J gene TRBJ2-4; D may match TRBD1 or TRBD2 (5 bases each). The germline gives CDR1 MDHEN, CDR2 SYDVKM. This CDR3 comprises 19 residues. V was clipped by 7 bases and J by 0 bases, with 25 bases between them. In nucleotides, the CDR3 is TGTGCCAGCACCGGGATCGCCCACAGGATGACTTTAGCCAAAAACATTCAGTACTTC. Encoded protein: CASTGIAHRMTLAKNIQYF.

The rearrangement links TRBV6-1 to TRBJ2-5; D unresolved. Trimming shortened V by 4 bases and J by 4 bases, and 10 bases separated the two germline ends. Germline V gene sequence: CDR1 MNHNS, CDR2 SASEGT. The CDR3 totals 13 residues. The CDR3 DNA reads as TGTGCCAGCAGTGGGACGGACGGAGAGACCCAGTACTTC. Translated: CASSGTDGETQYF.